The T cell receptor (beta chain) described here comes from a study of shared clonotypes between healthy human individuals. Study summary: With ages of 18 to 49, the donors were a couple of women and a few men.

Comment on this clone: Its antigen is still unknown.

Study-level findings and limits: Represented diversity, genetic and exposure-history alike, was limited by few donors.

Germline loops: CDR1 SGHRS, CDR2 YFSETQ. The CDR3 has 18 residues. The ends lost 4 bases at V and 2 bases at J; junction bases unmatched: 16. Libraries were prepared by immunoSEQ multiplex PCR; TCRdb keeps only in-frame clonotypes and omits some of them. The repertoire holds about 2.5 million clones, with 92% as singletons. Material for sequencing was naive CD4+ T cells from PBMCs. As for subset: CD45RA+ positively selected. This sequence joins TRBV5-1 and TRBJ2-7, with 9 bases identical to TRBD2. The sequence derives from a man younger than 35 in good health. Some clones in this sample may be carry-over from other donors' samples. CDR3 nucleotide sequence: TGCGCCAGCAGCCGCACGGGGACGGGGACTAGCTCAACCTACGAGCAGTACTTC. Translation gives CASSRTGTGTSSTYEQYF.